In this sample, the clone carrying this T cell receptor (beta chain) turned up a few times. Its antigen remains unknown. As it was prepared, the TCRbeta library received unique molecular identifiers. TCRdb reprocessed the PCR reads via MiXCR and lists one record per CDR3 protein. Altogether about 640,000 distinct CDR3 sequences are present, about an eighth being singletons, with the ten largest covering roughly 2.3%. These data are taken from a study of T-cell reconstitution after alpha-beta-depleted transplantation in children. Notes on the study in general: Newly generated T cells supplied most T-cell counts and diversity one year post-transplant.

Germline assignment: CDR1 LGHNA and CDR2 YNFKEQ. Trimming took off 4 bases at V and 0 bases at J, with 19 bases between the two ends. CDR3 length equals 18 residues. The genes are TRBV4-2 and TRBJ2-1, with no clear D. This receptor was taken from a male patient aged 10-17 years who had a stem cell transplant for acute myeloid leukemia, so the T cells may come from the graft donor. The sample here was PBMCs, mostly from graft donor cells, taken 360 days after TCRalphabeta/CD19-depleted stem cell transplant. The CDR3, as DNA: TGTGCCAGCAGCCTCCTCGCCAAGGCGGTAAGCTCCTACAATGAGCAGTTCTTC. Translation gives CASSLLAKAVSSYNEQFF.